The rows below give T cell receptor beta chains drawn from one sample of a study of T-cell memory formation after mild COVID-19. TCRdb reprocessed the 5' RACE reads via MiXCR and lists one record per CDR3 protein. Of around 450,000 distinct CDR3 sequences listed, roughly 20% were seen once; the top ten hold 7.5% to 9.5%. Sequenced: PBMCs or a T cell subset sorted from them (not recorded which). These receptors were obtained from an adult woman who had mild COVID-19 (a few samples of this study predate the infection). Cell type and time point are not known. Both conserved end residues are part of each CDR3. A D gene is named only where the DNA matches it firmly. Rows give clone size only sometimes, using once, few, many, or a class for an expanded clone.

v_call	j_call	clone_size	d_call	cdr3_nt	cdr3_aa
TRBV6-5	TRBJ2-5	few	TRBD2	TGTGCCAGCAGTTACTCGAGCGGGAGTAAGGAGACCCAGTACTTC	CASSYSSGSKETQYF
TRBV30	TRBJ2-6	.	TRBD2	TGTGCCACCCCGGGGGGAGGGGAGGCCAACGTCCTGACTTTC	CATPGGGEANVLTF
TRBV7-8	TRBJ2-1	few	TRBD2	TGTGCCAGCAGCTCGAGCGGGGGTACCTACAATGAGCAGTTCTTC	CASSSSGGTYNEQFF
TRBV4-3	TRBJ1-2	.	TRBD1	TGCGCCAGCAGCCCACGACAGGGGGCGCCTTTCTATGGCTACACCTTC	CASSPRQGAPFYGYTF
TRBV10-3	TRBJ2-1	.	TRBD1	TGTGCCATCTCTACAGGGGCCACCAGTGATGAGCAGTTCTTC	CAISTGATSDEQFF
TRBV9	TRBJ1-2	.	.	TGTGCCAGCAGCGTCAGAGCTAACTATGGCTACACCTTC	CASSVRANYGYTF
TRBV15	TRBJ1-6	.	.	TGTGCCACCAGCAGAGACAATTCACCCCTCCACTTT	CATSRDNSPLHF
TRBV24-1	TRBJ2-2	few	TRBD1	TGTGCCACCAGTGATTTGAGACAGGGAGACACCGGGGAGCTGTTTTTT	CATSDLRQGDTGELFF
TRBV6-1	TRBJ1-1	.	TRBD1	TGTGCCAGCAGGTTGACAGGGGACGCCACTGAAGCTTTCTTT	CASRLTGDATEAFF
TRBV5-1	TRBJ2-3	few	.	TGCGCCAGCAGCTTAATTCCGGCAGATACGCAGTATTTT	CASSLIPADTQYF
TRBV20-1	TRBJ2-7	.	TRBD2	TGCAGTGCTAGCGGGGGGACCTCCTACGAGCAGTACTTC	CSASGGTSYEQYF
TRBV13	TRBJ2-7	.	.	TGTGCCAGCAGCTTATACAGGAGCTACGAGCAGTACTTC	CASSLYRSYEQYF
TRBV7-9	TRBJ2-1	.	TRBD2	TGTGCCAGCAGTCTCCCGAGGGGACTAGCGGAATATGAGCAGTTCTTC	CASSLPRGLAEYEQFF
TRBV3-1	TRBJ1-1	many	TRBD1	TGTGCCAGCAGCCAAGCTCCACAGGGGAGGGAAGCTTTCTTT	CASSQAPQGREAFF
TRBV12-3/TRBV12-4	TRBJ1-6	few	.	TGTGCCAGCACAAACAGGGACCCCGCAGAATCACCCCTCCACTTT	CASTNRDPAESPLHF
TRBV11-3	TRBJ2-1	few	.	TGTGCCAGCAGCTTGACAGGTCCGGGCGAGCAGTTCTTC	CASSLTGPGEQFF
TRBV2	TRBJ2-1	few	.	TGTGCCAGCAGTGAAGCACAGGGTATGAATGAGCAGTTCTTC	CASSEAQGMNEQFF
TRBV7-9	TRBJ1-2	few	.	TGTGCCAGCAGCTTAGACGTCGAGGGAAGTGGCTACACCTTC	CASSLDVEGSGYTF
TRBV20-1	TRBJ2-7	.	TRBD2	TGCAGTGCTAGAGTCCTCGCGGGTAGCGGGGCCTTGGAGCAGTACTTC	CSARVLAGSGALEQYF
TRBV6-1	TRBJ2-1	.	TRBD2	TGTGCCAGCAGTGCTAATAGCGGGAGCTCCTACAATGAGCAGTTCTTC	CASSANSGSSYNEQFF
TRBV9	TRBJ2-7	few	TRBD1	TGTGCCAGCAGCGCTAGGGACAGCAACTCCTACGAGCAGTACTTC	CASSARDSNSYEQYF
TRBV30	TRBJ2-3	.	TRBD2	TGTGCCTGGGGTCGGTCCAGGACGTTAGGGACTAGCGGGTTTACAGATACGCAGTATTTT	CAWGRSRTLGTSGFTDTQYF
TRBV7-8	TRBJ2-3	.	TRBD2	TGTGCCAGCAGAGAACTTGGACTAGCGGGCACAGATACGCAGTATTTT	CASRELGLAGTDTQYF
TRBV9	TRBJ2-6	few	.	TGTGCCAGCAGCGTAGATAGCTCTGGGGCCAACGTCCTGACTTTC	CASSVDSSGANVLTF
TRBV9	TRBJ1-1	once	.	TGTGCCAGCAGCGTAGCCACGGCCCACACTGAAGCTTTCTTT	CASSVATAHTEAFF
TRBV12-3/TRBV12-4	TRBJ2-1	.	.	TGTGCCAGCAGCCCGGGCTGGCCGAAGGACAATGAGCAGTTCTTC	CASSPGWPKDNEQFF
TRBV7-8	TRBJ2-4	few	TRBD2	TGTGCCAGCAGCTCGTGGACTAGCGGAAACATTCAGTACTTC	CASSSWTSGNIQYF
TRBV4-1	TRBJ2-3	.	TRBD2	TGCGCCAGCAGAAATCAGCGGGGGCCAAGCACAGATACGCAGTATTTT	CASRNQRGPSTDTQYF
TRBV9	TRBJ2-1	few	TRBD2	TGTGCCAGCAGCGTAGACGTAGCGGGGGGGCTCGCTGAGCAGTTCTTC	CASSVDVAGGLAEQFF
TRBV11-3	TRBJ2-7	.	TRBD2	TGTGCCAGCAGCTTAACACTAGCGGGTCGGGTCGAGCAGTACTTC	CASSLTLAGRVEQYF
TRBV6-1	TRBJ1-2	.	.	TGTGCCAGCAGTGAATCTAAACGCGGCTACACCTTC	CASSESKRGYTF
TRBV7-2	TRBJ1-6	few	.	TGTGCCAGCAGCCCCGGAGGGGAGCGCTCCTATAATTCACCCCTCCACTTT	CASSPGGERSYNSPLHF
TRBV10-3	TRBJ1-1	.	TRBD1	TGTGCCATCAGCAGACAGGGGAGGACGAACACTGAAGCTTTCTTT	CAISRQGRTNTEAFF
TRBV7-9	TRBJ2-5	many	.	TGTGCCAGCAGCTCCGACGTGGAGACCCAGTACTTC	CASSSDVETQYF
TRBV24-1	TRBJ2-6	many	.	TGTGCCACCAGCCCAACAGGTTCCTCCGCCTCTGGGGCCAACGTCCTGACTTTC	CATSPTGSSASGANVLTF
TRBV29-1	TRBJ1-5	few	.	TGCAGCGCCCGGACTGCCCTTAGCAATCAGCCCCAGCATTTT	CSARTALSNQPQHF